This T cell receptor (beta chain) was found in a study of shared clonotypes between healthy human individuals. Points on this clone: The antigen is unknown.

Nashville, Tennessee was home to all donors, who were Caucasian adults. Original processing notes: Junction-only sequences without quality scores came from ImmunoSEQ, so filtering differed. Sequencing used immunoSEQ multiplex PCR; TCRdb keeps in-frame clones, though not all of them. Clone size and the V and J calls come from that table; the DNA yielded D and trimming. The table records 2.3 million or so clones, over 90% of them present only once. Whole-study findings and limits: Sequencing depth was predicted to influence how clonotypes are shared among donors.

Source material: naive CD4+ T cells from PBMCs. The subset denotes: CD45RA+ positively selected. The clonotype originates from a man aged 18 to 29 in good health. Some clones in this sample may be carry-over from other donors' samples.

CDR3 nucleotide sequence: TGTGCCAGTAGTATAGTGGGGGTTTCGTGGAATGAGCAGTTCTTC. Amino acids: CASSIVGVSWNEQFF. The rearrangement joins TRBV19 to TRBJ2-1, with D tentatively TRBD1 or TRBD2 (5 bases each). Germline V lookup: CDR1 LNHDA, CDR2 SQIVND (reference sequence). The germline V and J ends were trimmed by 1 base and 7 bases, with 14 bases remaining between them. The CDR3 runs to 15 residues.